The source of this T cell receptor (beta chain) is a study of blood T cell repertoires in COVID-19. About the research overall: T cells, B-cell-depleted T cells, or PBMCs supplied cDNA or gDNA.

The protocol was immunoSEQ multiplex PCR, while the TCRdb copy is restricted to in-frame clones and leaves out a portion. This table has roughly 89,000 clones, about 80% appearing once. Trimming took off 9 bases at V and 1 base at J, with 13 bases between the two ends. The CDR3 covers 13 residues. Germline V gives CDR1 SGHNT, CDR2 YYREEE (reference sequence). The rearrangement uses TRBV5-4 and TRBJ1-1; possible D gene TRBD1, 6 bases. The material sequenced was peripheral blood. The TCR was taken from a woman aged 65 to 85 with acute or convalescent COVID-19. The CDR3 DNA is TGTGCCATCCACAGGGACCCGAACACTGAAGCTTTCTTT. Protein: CAIHRDPNTEAFF.